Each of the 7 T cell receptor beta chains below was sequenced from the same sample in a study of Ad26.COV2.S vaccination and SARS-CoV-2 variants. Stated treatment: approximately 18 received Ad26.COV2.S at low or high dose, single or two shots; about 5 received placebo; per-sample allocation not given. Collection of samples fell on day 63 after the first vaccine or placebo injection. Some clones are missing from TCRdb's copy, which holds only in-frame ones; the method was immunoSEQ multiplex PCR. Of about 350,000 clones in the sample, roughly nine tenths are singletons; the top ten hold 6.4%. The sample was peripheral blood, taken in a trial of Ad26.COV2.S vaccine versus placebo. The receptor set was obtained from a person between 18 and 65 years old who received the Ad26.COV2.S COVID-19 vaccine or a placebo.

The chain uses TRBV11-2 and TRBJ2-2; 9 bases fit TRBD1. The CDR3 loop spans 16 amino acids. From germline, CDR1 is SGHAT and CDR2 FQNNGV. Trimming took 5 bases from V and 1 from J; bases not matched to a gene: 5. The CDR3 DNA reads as TGTGCCAGCAGCCTCCCGACAGGGGGGAACACCGGGGAGCTGTTTTTT. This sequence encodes CASSLPTGGNTGELFF. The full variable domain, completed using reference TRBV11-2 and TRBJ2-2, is EAGVAQSPRYKIIEKRQSVAFWCNPISGHATLYWYQQILGQGPKLLIQFQNNGVVDDSQLPKDRFSAERLKGVDSTLKIQPAKLEDSAVYLCASSLPTGGNTGELFFGEGSRLTVL.

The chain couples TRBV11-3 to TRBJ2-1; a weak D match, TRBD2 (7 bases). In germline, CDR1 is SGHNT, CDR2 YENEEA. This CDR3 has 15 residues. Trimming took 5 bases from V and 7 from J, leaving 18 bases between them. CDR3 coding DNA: TGTGCCAGCAGCGCCAAAGGGGGGGGCTGGAATGAGCAGTTCTTC. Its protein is CASSAKGGGWNEQFF.

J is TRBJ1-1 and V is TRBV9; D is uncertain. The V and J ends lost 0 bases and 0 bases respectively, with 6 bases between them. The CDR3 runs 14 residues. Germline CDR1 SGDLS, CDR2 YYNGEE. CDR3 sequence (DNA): TGTGCCAGCAGCGTAGCGGTGCTGAACACTGAAGCTTTCTTT. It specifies CASSVAVLNTEAFF.

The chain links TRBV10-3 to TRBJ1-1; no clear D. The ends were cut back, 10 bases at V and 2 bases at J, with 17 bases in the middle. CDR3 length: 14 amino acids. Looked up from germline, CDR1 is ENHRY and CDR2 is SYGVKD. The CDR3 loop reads CATCPQGGNTEAFF. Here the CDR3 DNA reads TGTGCCACCTGCCCTCAAGGCGGAAACACTGAAGCTTTCTTT.

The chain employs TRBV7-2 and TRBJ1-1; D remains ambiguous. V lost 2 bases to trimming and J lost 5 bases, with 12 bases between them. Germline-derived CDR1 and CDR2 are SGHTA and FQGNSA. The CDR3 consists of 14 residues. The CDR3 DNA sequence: TGTGCCAGCAGCTTAAGTTGGGGAAGGACTGAAGCTTTCTTT. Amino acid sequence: CASSLSWGRTEAFF.

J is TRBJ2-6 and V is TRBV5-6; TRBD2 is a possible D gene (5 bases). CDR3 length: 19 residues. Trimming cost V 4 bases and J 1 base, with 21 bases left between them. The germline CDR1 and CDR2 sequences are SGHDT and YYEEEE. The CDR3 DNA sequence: TGTGCCAGCAGCCGGACTCCAGGCAGAGGCAATTCTGGGGCCAACGTCCTGACTTTC. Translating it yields CASSRTPGRGNSGANVLTF.

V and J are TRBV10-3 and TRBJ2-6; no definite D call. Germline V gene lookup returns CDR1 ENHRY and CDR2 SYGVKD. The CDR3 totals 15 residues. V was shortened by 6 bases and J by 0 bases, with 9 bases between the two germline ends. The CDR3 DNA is TGTGCCATCAGCTTACAGAACTCTGGGGCCAACGTCCTGACTTTC. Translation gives CAISLQNSGANVLTF.